The 15 T cell receptor beta chains below come from one sample, sequenced in a study of blood T cells in healthy people across ages. For the second PCR, which ran for about 7 to 12 cycles, a sample-barcoded 5' primer and a J-beta primer mix were used. A single record per CDR3 protein comes from TCRdb applying MiXCR to the 5' RACE reads. The data hold around 850,000 distinct CDR3 sequences, with roughly 35% observed a single time. The specimen was blood. These receptors originate from a man aged 18 to 35 in good health.

A few counts support this clonotype. This chain links TRBV18 with TRBJ2-7; perhaps TRBD1 as D (5 bases). This CDR3 contains 13 residues. Germline CDR1 KGHSH, CDR2 LQKENI. Trimming took off 5 bases at V and 3 bases at J, with 11 bases between the two ends. This CDR3 reads CASSGANGYEQYF. The CDR3 DNA reads as TGTGCCAGCTCAGGGGCTAACGGCTACGAGCAGTACTTC.

This clonotype came up a few times. The J gene is TRBJ1-2, the V gene TRBV29-1; TRBD1 matches 11 bases. Germline loops: CDR1 SQVTM, CDR2 ANQGSEA. Trimming removed 7 bases from V and 6 bases from J; junction bases left unmatched: 7. The CDR3 covers 13 residues. CDR3 amino acids: CSGRDRGNHGYTF. DNA for the CDR3: TGCAGCGGGCGGGACAGGGGGAATCATGGCTACACCTTC.

This clonotype came up a few times. V and J are TRBV7-9 and TRBJ2-1; 11 positions match TRBD2. The trim removed 5 bases at V and 0 bases at J, leaving 9 bases unmatched. Germline values: CDR1 SEHNR, CDR2 FQNEAQ (reference sequence). The CDR3 totals 18 residues. In DNA, the CDR3 is TGTGCCAGCAGCCCCCGGGGGCTAGCGGGGGGCTCCTACAATGAGCAGTTCTTC. Amino acids: CASSPRGLAGGSYNEQFF. The variable domain in full, with the rest retrieved from reference TRBV7-9 and TRBJ2-1, is DTGVSQNPRHKITKRGQNVTFRCDPISEHNRLYWYRQTLGQGPEFLTYFQNEAQLEKSRLLSDRFSAERPKGSFSTLEIQRTEQGDSAMYLCASSPRGLAGGSYNEQFFGPGTRLTVL.

Turning to this clonotype: A read error may be the cause here, since a much bigger clone is one base away. V is TRBV11-1 and J is TRBJ2-1; D perhaps matches TRBD2 (8 bases). This CDR3 is built from 23 residues. Trimming took 2 bases from V and 0 from J, leaving 32 bases between them. Germline CDR1 reads SGHAT; CDR2 reads FQDESV (reference sequence). The CDR3 region is CASSLKGSGGAYSGTSSYNEQFF. In DNA form, the CDR3 reads TGTGCCAGCAGCTTAAAGGGGTCAGGGGGTGCCTATAGCGGGACCAGCTCCTACAATGAGCAGTTCTTC.

In its sample, this clonotype was seen many times. This chain uses TRBV6-6 with TRBJ2-5; D uncertain. Germline V gene sequence: CDR1 MNHNY, CDR2 SVGAGI (reference sequence). The CDR3 spans 10 residues. The V gene lost 6 bases and the J gene lost 5 bases, with 4 bases spanning the gap. The CDR3: CASSRETQYF. The CDR3 nucleotides read TGTGCCAGCAGCCGCGAGACCCAGTACTTC.

Here the CDR3 reads CASSTQGRFYEQYF. The CDR3 DNA reads TGCGCCAGCAGCACACAGGGTCGATTCTACGAGCAGTACTTC. The chain employs TRBV5-1 and TRBJ2-7; D is possibly TRBD1 (6 bases). V dropped 4 bases and J dropped 3 bases, with 14 bases sitting between them. Germline values: CDR1 SGHRS, CDR2 YFSETQ. The CDR3 spans 14 residues.

On this clonotype: At one of its ends the junction is not consistent with the germline gene, which may arise from a read error. The chain is built from TRBV5-1 and TRBJ1-5; D ambiguous. The germline V gene has CDR1 SGHRS and CDR2 YFSETQ. The CDR3 totals 14 residues. The CDR3 coding sequence is TGCACCAGCAGCCCGGAACCGGCCGATCAGCCCCAGCATTTT. Protein product: CTSSPEPADQPQHF.

This clonotype was detected ten times or more. V usage is TRBV10-3 and J usage is TRBJ1-2, with TRBD1 as a possible D gene (5 bases). Germline V gene lookup returns CDR1 ENHRY and CDR2 SYGVKD. V gave up 2 bases and J gave up 5 bases, with 15 bases separating them. This CDR3 is built from 15 residues. The DNA of the CDR3 is TGTGCCATCAGTGAGGATTCGGCAGGGCAGTATGGCTACACCTTC. Amino acid sequence: CAISEDSAGQYGYTF.

As for this clonotype: A read error may be the cause here, since a much bigger clone is one base away. V usage is TRBV20-1 and J usage is TRBJ2-5; D is unclear. The J call is in doubt because the DNA end fits TRBJ2-7 better. CDR1 DFQATT and CDR2 SNEGSKA come from the germline V gene (reference sequence). This CDR3 region has 13 residues. The CDR3 protein is CSASRVGDYEQYF. The DNA of the CDR3 is TGCAGTGCTAGTAGAGTAGGTGACTACGAGCAGTACTTC.

This clonotype was recorded at least ten times. The chain couples TRBV25-1 to TRBJ2-7; D gene uncertain. Trimming cost V 5 bases and J 4 bases, with 6 bases left between them. Looked up from germline, CDR1 is MGHDK and CDR2 is SYGVNS. The CDR3 is 11 residues long. The CDR3 sequence is CASSKEYEQYF. The CDR3 region has the DNA TGTGCCAGCAGTAAGGAGTACGAGCAGTACTTC.

The rearrangement joins TRBV10-3 to TRBJ2-2; possible D gene TRBD1, 5 bases. Germline loops: CDR1 ENHRY, CDR2 SYGVKD. V dropped 3 bases and J dropped 3 bases, with 11 bases sitting between them. This CDR3 is 15 amino acids long. CDR3 residues: CAISDVQGYTGELFF. In nucleotides, the CDR3 is TGTGCCATCAGTGACGTCCAGGGATACACCGGGGAGCTGTTTTTT.

The V gene is TRBV27, the J gene TRBJ1-5; D gene uncertain. V lost 0 bases to trimming and J lost 0 bases, with 6 bases between them. Germline V gene lookup returns CDR1 MNHEY and CDR2 SMNVEV (reference sequence). This CDR3 is 15 amino acids long. The CDR3 bases are TGTGCCAGCAGTTTATCTCAGTATAGCAATCAGCCCCAGCATTTT. Translated, it gives CASSLSQYSNQPQHF.

The table lists this clonotype with a few counts. The chain links TRBV2 to TRBJ2-7; D is ambiguous. Germline CDR1 and CDR2: SNHLY and FYNNEI. This CDR3 comprises 13 residues. Trimming removed 6 bases at V and 3 bases at J, with 12 bases between. The DNA of the CDR3 is TGTGCCAGCAGAAGGACCCTCAACTACGAGCAGTACTTC. This codes for CASRRTLNYEQYF. The entire variable domain, with the rest obtained from reference TRBV2 and TRBJ2-7, is as follows: EPEVTQTPSHQVTQMGQEVILRCVPISNHLYFYWYRQILGQKVEFLVSFYNNEISEKSEIFDDQFSVERPDGSNFTLKIRSTKLEDSAMYFCASRRTLNYEQYFGPGTRLTVT.

The genes are TRBV20-1 and TRBJ2-1, with a possible D match to TRBD1 (6 bases). The CDR3 is 15 residues long. Germline CDR1 and CDR2: DFQATT and SNEGSKA (reference sequence). Trimming took 7 bases from V and 7 from J, leaving 23 bases between them. In DNA form, the CDR3 reads TGCAGTGTCCCTACCTGGACAGCTTCTGGTAATGAGCAGTTCTTC. As protein: CSVPTWTASGNEQFF.

This clonotype was observed a handful of times. V gene TRBV5-1 combines with J gene TRBJ2-2; no definite D call. V shed 0 bases and J shed 4 bases, with 10 bases lying between them. There are 15 residues in the CDR3. Germline V gene sequence: CDR1 SGHRS, CDR2 YFSETQ. The CDR3 is CASSLAGLGTGELFF. The CDR3 bases are TGCGCCAGCAGCTTGGCGGGCCTCGGCACCGGGGAGCTGTTTTTT.